This T cell receptor beta chain was sequenced during a study of tumor and adjacent non-tumor tissue in lung cancer. TCRbeta libraries were built with three rounds of nested PCR, modified from ARM-PCR. Each CDR3 protein gets one entry after TCRdb re-called the multiplex PCR reads with MiXCR. The sample carries approximately 130,000 distinct CDR3 sequences, roughly 67% recorded once. Germline lookup yields CDR1 SGHRS and CDR2 YFSETQ. The CDR3 consists of 14 residues. No cell sorting was done before RNA was extracted from the tissue. A remark on this clonotype: A clone one base away is much larger, so this may be a read error.

This receptor was taken from a man aged 25-45 years with non-small cell lung cancer. J is TRBJ2-7 and V is TRBV5-1; the D gene is possibly TRBD1 (6 bases). The source material was lung tumor tissue. The chain's CDR3 is CTSIRDIGTYEQYF. DNA for the CDR3: TGCACCAGCATCCGGGACATCGGAACGTACGAGCAGTACTTC.